This TCR beta chain was recorded in a study of T cells after yellow fever vaccination. At the level of the study: Libraries from low-cell-number fractions were prepared with the SMART-Seq v4 Ultra Low Input RNA kit.

The study made its TCR cDNA through 5'RACE template switching. That step introduced a universal primer site along with UMIs. TCRdb analysed the 5' RACE reads with MiXCR anew, one entry per CDR3 protein. This table has around 610,000 distinct CDR3 sequences, around an eighth appearing once. As for this clonotype: The antigen is not known.

Study-wide findings and caveats: In post-booster samples, most primary-vaccination clones reappeared (roughly 96% CD4, 88% CD8).

The germline V gene encodes CDR1 SGHTA and CDR2 FQGNSA. The CDR3 length is 13 residues. V was shortened by 4 bases and J by 5 bases, with 12 bases between the two germline ends. The sample in question was PBMCs, obtained on the day of the yellow fever booster vaccination. The origin of this receptor is a man younger than 40 who received the YFV17D yellow fever vaccine. The chain has TRBV7-2 and TRBJ2-7, with a possible D match to TRBD1 (6 bases). CDR3 bases: TGTGCCAGCAGCTACAACAGGGTCAACGAGCAGTACTTC. This translates into CASSYNRVNEQYF.